These 10 T cell receptor beta chains originate from one sample sequenced in a study of PD-1 blockade in classical Hodgkin lymphoma. Time point defined: cycle 4 day 1 (C4D1), after less than 7 weeks of nivolumab. Relapse was seen in all patients after autologous stem cell transplantation, and brentuximab vedotin exposure was variable. Sequencing was performed with immunoSEQ multiplex PCR; in TCRdb, only in-frame clones are kept and a portion is missing. This sample carries more than 40,000 clones, roughly 69% of them seen once, and the ten largest clones take 2.6%. The material was peripheral blood mononuclear cells (PBMCs), obtained before the fourth cycle of nivolumab. The receptors shown here come from a human donor with classical Hodgkin lymphoma.

The chain is built from TRBV5-1 and TRBJ2-7; D is undetermined. This CDR3 has 14 amino acids. Germline-derived CDR1 and CDR2 are SGHRS and YFSETQ. The germline V and J ends were trimmed by 0 bases and 3 bases, with 10 bases remaining between them. In DNA form, the CDR3 reads TGCGCCAGCAGCTTGGAAGGGATCGGCTACGAGCAGTACTTC. Its protein is CASSLEGIGYEQYF. The full variable domain, its missing parts supplied by reference TRBV5-1 and TRBJ2-7, is KAGVTQTPRYLIKTRGQQVTLSCSPISGHRSVSWYQQTPGQGLQFLFEYFSETQRNKGNFPGRFSGRQFSNSRSEMNVSTLELGDSALYLCASSLEGIGYEQYFGPGTRLTVT.

This chain uses TRBV19 with TRBJ2-1, with 7 bases matching TRBD2. CDR3 size: 14 residues. J was trimmed by 4 bases and V by 3 bases; bases with no gene match: 3. Germline lookup yields CDR1 LNHDA and CDR2 SQIVND (reference sequence). This CDR3 reads CASSIGGFYNEQFF. DNA for the CDR3: TGTGCCAGTAGTATCGGGGGGTTTTACAATGAGCAGTTCTTC. The full variable domain, with the rest looked up from reference TRBV19 and TRBJ2-1, is DGGITQSPKYLFRKEGQNVTLSCEQNLNHDAMYWYRQDPGQGLRLIYYSQIVNDFQKGDIAEGYSVSREKKESFPLTVTSAQKNPTAFYLCASSIGGFYNEQFFGPGTRLTVL.

The J gene is TRBJ1-5, the V gene TRBV27; D unclear. V dropped 1 base and J dropped 1 base, with 5 bases sitting between them. CDR3 length: 14 amino acids. Germline CDR1 MNHEY, CDR2 SMNVEV (reference sequence). The DNA for the CDR3 is TGTGCCAGCAGTTTATGGGCGAGCAATCAGCCCCAGCATTTT. Its translation: CASSLWASNQPQHF.

The chain employs TRBV2 and TRBJ1-4; D unclear. Between the trimmed V and J ends, which lost 2 bases and 4 bases, there was a span of 8 bases. Per the germline V gene, CDR1 is SNHLY and CDR2 is FYNNEI. The CDR3 totals 14 residues. The CDR3 loop is CASSERMYNEKLFF. DNA for the CDR3: TGTGCCAGCAGTGAACGGATGTATAATGAAAAACTGTTTTTT.

This clone has only a few counts. The CDR3 protein is CASSLGQGSEKLFF. CDR3 bases: TGTGCCAGCAGCTTGGGACAGGGGAGTGAAAAACTGTTTTTT. The V gene is TRBV5-8, the J gene TRBJ1-4, with 8 bases fitting TRBD1. The CDR3 spans 14 residues. CDR1 and CDR2 from the germline V gene are SGHTS and YDEGEE. J lost 7 bases, V lost 0 bases, and 2 bases had no gene match. Together with reference TRBV5-8 and TRBJ1-4, the CDR3 gives the full variable domain: EAGVTQSPTHLIKTRGQQATLRCSPISGHTSVYWYQQALGLGLQFLLWYDEGEERNRGNFPPRFSGRQFPNYSSELNVNALELEDSALYLCASSLGQGSEKLFFGSGTQLSVL.

This clone was recorded only once. This chain connects TRBV18 to TRBJ1-1, with D possibly matching TRBD1 (5 bases). V gave up 2 bases and J gave up 3 bases, with 13 bases separating them. CDR3 size: 15 residues. The germline CDR1 and CDR2 sequences are KGHSH and LQKENI. The CDR3 nucleotides are TGTGCCAGCTCACCAACGGGTTTAGGGGACACTGAAGCTTTCTTT. This translates into CASSPTGLGDTEAFF. Full variable domain (rest looked up from reference TRBV18 and TRBJ1-1): NAGVMQNPRHLVRRRGQEARLRCSPMKGHSHVYWYRQLPEEGLKFMVYLQKENIIDESGMPKERFSAEFPKEGPSILRIQQVVRGDSAAYFCASSPTGLGDTEAFFGQGTRLTVV.

V and J are TRBV5-6 and TRBJ1-5, with TRBD1 matching over 8 bases. Germline V CDR1 and CDR2: SGHDT, YYEEEE. The CDR3 has 15 residues. The ends lost 5 bases at V and 5 bases at J; junction bases unmatched: 9. CDR3 nucleotide sequence: TGTGCCAGCAGTTCTGACAGGGGCCTTGATCAGCCCCAGCATTTT. Translation gives CASSSDRGLDQPQHF.

The chain couples TRBV5-1 to TRBJ2-1, with D possibly being TRBD2 (7 bases). The CDR3 length is 14 residues. V dropped 1 base and J dropped 6 bases, with 11 bases sitting between them. Germline CDR1 and CDR2: SGHRS and YFSETQ. CDR3 DNA sequence: TGCGCCAGCAGCTTGAGCGGGACACTCAATGAGCAGTTCTTC. Translation gives CASSLSGTLNEQFF.

This chain uses TRBV7-6 with TRBJ1-4; no firm D call. The germline CDR1 and CDR2 sequences are SGHVS and FNYEAQ. V dropped 5 bases and J dropped 4 bases, with 8 bases sitting between them. CDR3 length: 13 amino acids. The chain's CDR3 is CASSRERNEKLFF. The CDR3, as DNA: TGTGCCAGCAGCCGGGAACGTAATGAAAAACTGTTTTTT.

The chain combines TRBV7-8 with TRBJ2-3; 9 bases fit TRBD1. J lost 4 bases, V lost 1 base, and 6 bases had no gene match. The CDR3 runs 16 residues. Germline CDR1 SGHVS, CDR2 FQNEAQ. The CDR3 here is CASSLGGQGASDTQYF. For the CDR3, the DNA is TGTGCCAGCAGCTTAGGGGGACAGGGAGCATCAGATACGCAGTATTTT. Combining the CDR3 with reference TRBV7-8 and TRBJ2-3 gives the whole variable domain GAGVSQSPRYKVAKRGQDVALRCDPISGHVSLFWYQQALGQGPEFLTYFQNEAQLDKSGLPSDRFFAERPEGSVSTLKIQRTQQEDSAVYLCASSLGGQGASDTQYFGPGTRLTVL.